Listed below are T cell receptor beta chains from one sample, sequenced in a study of glioma-infiltrating T cells. TCRdb used MiXCR to reprocess the multiplex PCR reads, holding one entry per CDR3 protein. Among 300,000 to 450,000 distinct CDR3 sequences listed, more than 35% were seen once. The sample comprised glioma tissue, nonneoplastic brain tissue, or PBMCs (not recorded which). All receptors come from a human donor with low-grade glioma or glioblastoma, undergoing nonglioma brain surgery, or in good health (not recorded which). Both conserved end residues are part of each CDR3. A D gene is named only where the DNA matches it firmly. The listing skips clone size in some rows; elsewhere it reads once, few, many or a size class.

>TRBD1|-|17|TRBJ1-2|TRBV11-2
CASSLNPGQGAYYGYTF
TGTGCCAGCAGCTTGAATCCGGGACAGGGGGCCTACTATGGCTACACCTTC
>-|many|15|TRBJ1-5|TRBV7-2
CASSSQTGTNQPQHF
TGTGCCAGCAGCTCGCAGACAGGAACCAATCAGCCCCAGCATTTT
>-|-|11|TRBJ2-3|TRBV2
CASSLQDTQYF
TGTGCCAGCAGTCTCCAAGATACGCAGTATTTT
>-|-|13|TRBJ2-5|TRBV20-1
CSARDGTQETQYF
TGCAGTGCTAGAGATGGGACCCAAGAGACCCAGTACTTC
>-|few|15|TRBJ1-1|TRBV5-4
CASSHTGTGDTEAFF
TGTGCCAGCAGCCATACAGGGACGGGAGACACTGAAGCTTTCTTT
>-|-|15|TRBJ2-3|TRBV27
CASVPRMPSTDTQYF
TGTGCCAGCGTCCCTCGGATGCCTAGCACAGATACGCAGTACTTT
>-|few|16|TRBJ2-1|TRBV18
CASSPNAGSTYNEQFF
TGTGCCAGCTCACCTAATGCAGGGAGTACCTACAATGAGCAGTTCTTC
>TRBD2|few|17|TRBJ2-1|TRBV6-1
CASSPVLAASSYNEQFF
TGTGCCAGCAGCCCAGTTCTAGCGGCGAGCTCCTACAATGAGCAGTTCTTC
>-|few|16|TRBJ2-1|TRBV27
CASSLAGWSSYNEQFF
TGTGCCAGCAGTTTGGCCGGGTGGAGCTCCTACAATGAGCAGTTCTTC
>-|few|13|TRBJ1-1|TRBV7-6
CASSYGMNTEAFF
TGTGCCAGCAGCTACGGGATGAACACTGAAGCTTTCTTT
>-|-|12|TRBJ2-7|TRBV7-2
CASSSLGFEQYF
TGTGCCAGCAGCTCTCTAGGATTCGAGCAGTACTTC
>-|few|15|TRBJ2-4|TRBV20-1
CSARDLIEAKNIQYF
TGCAGTGCTAGAGATTTAATCGAAGCCAAAAACATTCAGTACTTC
>-|many|14|TRBJ2-7|TRBV6-1
CASSYTGNLYEQYF
TGTGCCAGCAGTTACACGGGAAACCTCTACGAGCAGTACTTC
>-|many|13|TRBJ2-7|TRBV27
CASSLNSPYEQYF
TGTGCCAGCAGTTTGAACTCTCCCTACGAGCAGTACTTC
>-|few|16|TRBJ1-3|TRBV4-3
CASSQEGPSSGNTIYF
TGCGCCAGCAGCCAAGAAGGCCCCAGCTCTGGAAACACCATATATTTT
>-|-|15|TRBJ1-1|TRBV7-9
CASSSPKQGNTEAFF
TGTGCCAGCAGCTCCCCTAAACAGGGGAACACTGAAGCTTTCTTT
>-|-|13|TRBJ1-1|TRBV25-1
CASLRQNRPEAFF
TGTGCCAGCCTTAGACAGAACCGACCTGAAGCTTTCTTT
>-|-|14|TRBJ1-3|TRBV14
CASSPSYSGNTIYF
TGTGCCAGCAGCCCGAGCTACTCTGGAAACACCATATATTTT
>TRBD1|few|14|TRBJ1-1|TRBV6-1
CASSFRTGRNEAFF
TGTGCCAGCAGTTTCCGGACAGGGCGAAATGAAGCTTTCTTT
>-|many|17|TRBJ2-6|TRBV27
CASSLNPYRDGANVLTF
TGTGCCAGCAGTTTAAACCCCTACAGGGATGGGGCCAACGTCCTGACTTTC